The 32 T cell receptor beta chains in this list originate from one sample, sequenced in a study of T cell clonality in common variable immunodeficiency. Overall study results and limits: Fewer deletions and N-nucleotide insertions were reportedly seen in common variable immunodeficiency TCR beta sequences.

The antigens for these receptors are not known. Sequencing used immunoSEQ multiplex PCR; TCRdb keeps in-frame clones, though not all of them. The sample shows about 9,200 clones, no singletons; the ten largest hold around 4.5%. Sequencing used peripheral blood mononuclear cells. The receptors shown here come from a human donor with common variable immunodeficiency.

At least ten counts were recorded for this clone. The read ends 3 residues before the CDR3 terminus; that terminus is restored from the germline J gene. The chain recombines TRBV7-2 with TRBJ2-3; D possibly corresponds to TRBD2 (5 bases). The CDR3 sequence is 13 residues long. V was shortened by 6 bases and J by 6 bases, with 13 bases between the two germline ends. Germline V CDR1 and CDR2: SGHTA, FQGNSA. The CDR3 loop reads CASSLSVADTQYF. CDR3 DNA, as far as it was read: TGTGCCAGCAGTCTGTCCGTAGCGGATACG.

This clone was counted many times. Sequencing ends 3 residues short of the CDR3 end; the germline J gene provides the rest. The chain recombines TRBV18 with TRBJ2-5; no clear D. In germline, CDR1 is KGHSH, CDR2 LQKENI. With 2 bases removed from V and 5 bases from J, the gap between germline ends came to 15 bases. This CDR3 contains 15 residues. The CDR3 loop reads CASSPSLVGWETQYF. CDR3 DNA (partial): TGTGCCAGCTCACCAAGCCTAGTTGGGTGGGAGACC.

This clone was counted ten times or more. The read ends 3 residues shy of where the CDR3 ends; the end is completed using the germline J gene. The sample carries other DNA sequences with the same CDR3. The chain links TRBV7-2 to TRBJ2-7, with a weak D call TRBD1 (5 bases). This CDR3 is built from 14 residues. The ends were cut back, 4 bases at V and 0 bases at J, with 10 bases in the middle. Germline CDR1 SGHTA, CDR2 FQGNSA. Here the CDR3 reads CASSWQGSSYEQYF. Incomplete CDR3 DNA: TGTGCCAGCAGCTGGCAGGGATCCTCCTACGAG.

This clone was picked up many times. Read data end 3 residues before the CDR3 end; the end is taken from the germline J gene. The V gene is TRBV19, the J gene TRBJ2-5; D may be TRBD2 (6 bases). Germline CDR1 LNHDA, CDR2 SQIVND (reference sequence). CDR3 length equals 14 residues. V was cut by 3 bases and J by 7 bases, with 15 bases left in between. The part of the CDR3 DNA that was read is TGTGCCAGTAGTATTAGTGGAGGGCTGGGGACC. Translation gives CASSISGGLGT. In full, the CDR3 is CASSISGGLGTQYF. The complete variable domain, with remaining parts taken from reference TRBV19 and TRBJ2-5, reads DGGITQSPKYLFRKEGQNVTLSCEQNLNHDAMYWYRQDPGQGLRLIYYSQIVNDFQKGDIAEGYSVSREKKESFPLTVTSAQKNPTAFYLCASSISGGLGTQYFGPGTRLLVL.

This clone was counted at least ten times. Coverage ceases 3 residues before the CDR3 finishes, and the germline J gene fills in the end. This sequence joins TRBV7-8 and TRBJ2-3, with a tentative D call TRBD2 (6 bases). Per the germline V gene, CDR1 is SGHVS and CDR2 is FQNEAQ. This CDR3 is built from 13 residues. This CDR3 is CASSLAEGRSQYF. The CDR3 DNA, read in part, is TGTGCCAGCAGCTTAGCGGAGGGGCGGTCG.

There are many counts of this clone. From the germline J gene comes the end of the CDR3, since the read stops 3 residues before it. The rearrangement links TRBV6-2 or TRBV6-3 to TRBJ1-5; 8 bases line up with TRBD1. The germline CDR1 and CDR2 sequences are MNHEY and SVGEGT. The trim removed 6 bases at V and 7 bases at J, leaving 8 bases unmatched. CDR3 length: 14 amino acids. This chain's CDR3 is CASRPSTGEQPQHF. The covered CDR3 bases are TGTGCCAGCAGACCTTCGACAGGGGAACAGCCC.

Many counts were recorded for this clone. The CDR3 end lies 3 residues beyond the end of the read and is filled in from the germline J gene. The chain employs TRBV5-6 and TRBJ1-1; D possibly corresponds to TRBD1 (6 bases). Germline-derived CDR1 and CDR2 are SGHDT and YYEEEE. The CDR3 contains 14 residues. V was trimmed by 4 bases and J by 5 bases, leaving 15 bases between them. Here the CDR3 reads CASSRLQGSTEAFF. The covered CDR3 bases are TGTGCCAGCAGCCGACTTCAGGGGAGTACTGAA.

The table lists this clone with many counts. The read gets to within 3 residues of the CDR3 end, and the germline J gene fills in the rest. V usage is TRBV29-1 and J usage is TRBJ1-2; possible D gene TRBD1, 5 bases. V was pared by 0 bases and J by 3 bases, with 14 bases between. Germline V CDR1 and CDR2: SQVTM, ANQGSEA. The length of the CDR3 is 15 residues. CDR3 DNA, as far as it was read: TGCAGCGTTGAAGAGAGGCCTCCGGGGGACTATGGC. Translation gives CSVEERPPGDYG. The full CDR3 protein reads CSVEERPPGDYGYTF.

This clone was detected many times. The read falls 3 residues short of the CDR3 end, and the missing part is taken from the germline J gene. The rearrangement uses TRBV20-1 and TRBJ2-1; 9 bases align to TRBD2. Trimming removed 5 bases from V and 0 bases from J; junction bases left unmatched: 5. The germline gives CDR1 DFQATT, CDR2 SNEGSKA (reference sequence). There are 15 residues in the CDR3. CDR3 sequence reads: CSAFGLASSYNEQFF. The DNA read from the CDR3 is TGCAGTGCTTTTGGACTAGCGAGCTCCTACAATGAG.

This clone has ten or more counts. The read falls 3 residues short of the CDR3 end, and the missing part is taken from the germline J gene. The gene calls are TRBV7-3 and TRBJ2-3; D might be TRBD2 (5 bases). This CDR3 contains 16 residues. The V and J ends lost 6 bases and 0 bases respectively, with 16 bases between them. The germline V gene encodes CDR1 SGHTA and CDR2 FQGTGA. The sequenced part of the CDR3 DNA is TGTGCCAGCAGACCCGGCGGAACGGGGAGCACAGATACG. Protein sequence: CASRPGGTGSTDT. Given in full, the CDR3 is CASRPGGTGSTDTQYF.

This clone has a count of ten or more. The CDR3 end falls 3 residues outside the read, so it is completed with the germline J gene. The V gene is TRBV14, the J gene TRBJ2-5; 7 bases are shared with TRBD2. Germline V gene lookup returns CDR1 SGHDN and CDR2 FVKESK. The CDR3 is 15 amino acids. The V gene end was trimmed by 4 bases and the J gene end by 5 bases; junction bases not matched to a gene: 10. The CDR3 region is CASSRERTRVETQYF. The CDR3 bases that were read are TGTGCCAGCAGCCGAGAGCGGACTAGGGTGGAGACC.

This clone came up many times. The CDR3 goes on 3 residues after the read ends, and that part is filled in from the germline J gene. The chain uses TRBV2 and TRBJ2-5; no clear D. The germline gives CDR1 SNHLY, CDR2 FYNNEI. The CDR3 runs to 11 residues. Trimming left V 7 bases short and J 2 bases short, with 5 bases between. CDR3 amino acids: CASTIQETQYF. Partial CDR3 DNA: TGTGCCAGCACAATTCAAGAGACC.

Regarding this clone: Read coverage stops 3 residues before the CDR3 terminus; the germline J gene supplies the remainder. The chain couples TRBV2 to TRBJ1-6, with D unclear. The CDR3 length is 15 residues. V was trimmed by 2 bases and J by 8 bases, leaving 13 bases between them. Germline assignment: CDR1 SNHLY and CDR2 FYNNEI. The CDR3 sequence is CASSESGYDYSPLHF. The sequenced part of the CDR3 DNA is TGTGCCAGCAGTGAATCTGGGTACGACTATTCACCC.

This clone came up many times. The read gets to within 3 residues of the CDR3 end, and the germline J gene fills in the rest. The gene calls are TRBV18 and TRBJ1-1, with a weak D call TRBD1 (6 bases). Trimming shortened V by 0 bases and J by 4 bases, and 15 bases separated the two germline ends. The CDR3 is 16 residues long. Germline CDR1 and CDR2: KGHSH and LQKENI. This CDR3 is CASSPPWGGAGTEAFF. CDR3 DNA (partial): TGTGCCAGCTCACCACCGTGGGGGGGCGCGGGCACTGAA.

By share, this clone counts as medium-sized. The read comes to an end 3 residues before the CDR3 does, leaving the germline J gene to fill in the end. The chain employs TRBV19 and TRBJ2-3; D unclear. Germline values: CDR1 LNHDA, CDR2 SQIVND (reference sequence). This CDR3 is 15 amino acids long. With 8 bases removed from V and 4 bases from J, the gap between germline ends came to 19 bases. The CDR3 protein is CASASILIAADTQYF. CDR3 DNA, as far as it was read: TGTGCCAGTGCCAGTATTTTGATAGCAGCAGATACG.

Many counts were recorded for this clone. The read is 3 residues too short to cover the CDR3 end, so that end is filled in from the germline J gene. This chain uses TRBV5-1 with TRBJ2-2; D perhaps matches TRBD1 (5 bases). The germline V gene has CDR1 SGHRS and CDR2 YFSETQ. The ends were cut back, 4 bases at V and 2 bases at J, with 12 bases in the middle. This CDR3 has 15 amino acids. This CDR3 reads CASSQTTENTGELFF. The part of the CDR3 DNA that was read is TGCGCCAGCAGCCAAACGACAGAAAACACCGGGGAG.

In this sample, this clone is medium-sized. The CDR3 end lies 3 residues beyond the end of the read and is filled in from the germline J gene. The J gene is TRBJ1-2, the V gene TRBV6-2 or TRBV6-3; possible D gene TRBD1, 5 bases. This CDR3 comprises 13 residues. V lost 6 bases to trimming and J lost 5 bases, with 13 bases between them. CDR1 and CDR2 (germline): MNHEY, SVGEGT. The DNA read from the CDR3 is TGTGCCAGCAGACCCAGACAGTCTTATGGC. This sequence encodes CASRPRQSYG. The full CDR3 protein is CASRPRQSYGYTF.

This clone was detected ten times or more. The CDR3 loop reads CASSLGGDQPQHF. The covered CDR3 bases are TGCGCCAGCAGCTTGGGGGGGGATCAGCCC. The chain combines TRBV5-1 with TRBJ1-5, with D perhaps TRBD1 (5 bases). The read ends 3 residues early relative to the CDR3; the germline J gene fills the gap. V gave up 0 bases and J gave up 5 bases, with 6 bases separating them. The CDR3 consists of 13 residues. The germline CDR1 and CDR2 sequences are SGHRS and YFSETQ. The entire variable domain, with the rest obtained from reference TRBV5-1 and TRBJ1-5, is as follows: KAGVTQTPRYLIKTRGQQVTLSCSPISGHRSVSWYQQTPGQGLQFLFEYFSETQRNKGNFPGRFSGRQFSNSRSEMNVSTLELGDSALYLCASSLGGDQPQHFGDGTRLSIL.

This clone was picked up many times. Read sequence stops 3 residues before the CDR3 end, and the germline J gene provides the missing end. V is TRBV7-8 and J is TRBJ2-2; D unresolved. CDR1 SGHVS and CDR2 FQNEAQ come from the germline V gene. With 1 base removed from V and 4 bases from J, the gap between germline ends came to 10 bases. This CDR3 is built from 15 residues. CDR3 bases read: TGTGCCAGCAGCTTAGGGCGGCCGAGCACCGGGGAG. It yields the protein CASSLGRPSTGE. The entire CDR3 is CASSLGRPSTGELFF.

In this sample, this clone turned up many times. The CDR3 end is not reached by the read, which stops 3 residues before it; the germline J gene fills it in. The chain couples TRBV29-1 to TRBJ1-1; 7 positions match TRBD1. From germline, CDR1 is SQVTM and CDR2 ANQGSEA. With V trimmed by 7 bases and J by 0 bases, 5 bases remained unmatched. This CDR3 spans 13 amino acids. The DNA read from the CDR3 is TGCAGCGGAGACAGGGCTATGAACACTGAA. It specifies CSGDRAMNTE. The whole CDR3 protein reads CSGDRAMNTEAFF.

Comment on this clone: The CDR3 end lies 3 residues beyond the end of the read and is filled in from the germline J gene. The chain couples TRBV7-2 to TRBJ2-1; D is perhaps TRBD1 (6 bases). CDR1 and CDR2 (germline): SGHTA, FQGNSA. The CDR3 runs 14 residues. V was cut by 6 bases and J by 7 bases, with 16 bases left in between. The part of the CDR3 DNA that was read is TGTGCCAGCAGAGGGGCAGGCAGGGGAAATGAG. This sequence encodes CASRGAGRGNE. From start to end, the CDR3 is CASRGAGRGNEQFF.

This clone was counted ten times or more. CDR3 bases read: TGCGCCAGCAGCCTCAGGGATAGCGGGAGAGGGAATGAG. It specifies CASSLRDSGRGNE. The whole CDR3 protein is CASSLRDSGRGNEQFF. The chain recombines TRBV5-1 with TRBJ2-1; TRBD2 agrees at 9 bases. The read is 3 residues too short to cover the CDR3 end, so that end is filled in from the germline J gene. CDR1 is SGHRS and CDR2 is YFSETQ in the germline V gene. Trimming removed 4 bases from V and 7 bases from J; junction bases left unmatched: 12. The CDR3 is 16 residues long.

The table lists this clone with many counts. The sequenced CDR3 bases are TGTGCCAGCAGCTTGGACCAGGGGCTGAGGGAA. Translation gives CASSLDQGLRE. The whole CDR3 reads CASSLDQGLREAFF. The genes are TRBV5-6 and TRBJ1-1, with D maybe TRBD1 (6 bases). The CDR3 end lies 3 residues beyond the end of the read and is filled in from the germline J gene. Germline CDR1 is SGHDT and CDR2 is YYEEEE. The CDR3 covers 14 residues.

This clone appeared a few times. The sequence runs out 3 residues before the end of the CDR3; the remainder is reconstructed from the germline J gene. This chain uses TRBV5-6 with TRBJ1-2; D gene ambiguous. The CDR3 has 13 residues. Trimming pared 3 bases from V and 7 bases from J, leaving 13 bases between. Germline CDR1 is SGHDT and CDR2 is YYEEEE. CDR3: CASSSGPSGGYTF. Incomplete CDR3 DNA: TGTGCCAGCAGCTCGGGCCCGAGCGGTGGC.

This clone was seen at least ten times. Read data end 3 residues before the CDR3 end; the end is taken from the germline J gene. J is TRBJ1-1 and V is TRBV19, with D hard to call. V gave up 5 bases and J gave up 0 bases, with 7 bases separating them. The germline V gene encodes CDR1 LNHDA and CDR2 SQIVND (reference sequence). The CDR3 has 13 amino acids. The CDR3 DNA, read in part, is TGTGCCAGTAGTCTTACTATGAACACTGAA. It encodes CASSLTMNTE. The full CDR3 is CASSLTMNTEAFF.

This clone was picked up many times. The missing CDR3 end, 3 residues past where the read stops, is filled in from the germline J gene. The rearrangement uses TRBV20-1 and TRBJ1-1; TRBD1 matches at 8 bases. J lost 0 bases, V lost 6 bases, and 6 bases had no gene match. Germline CDR1 is DFQATT and CDR2 is SNEGSKA (reference sequence). The CDR3 length is 14 residues. CDR3 DNA, as far as it was read: TGCAGTGCCCGGGACAGGATTATGAACACTGAA. Translation: CSARDRIMNTE. The whole CDR3 protein reads CSARDRIMNTEAFF.

This clone occurred many times. The read is 3 residues too short to cover the CDR3 end, so that end is filled in from the germline J gene. The chain carries TRBV19 and TRBJ1-1; tentative D call: TRBD1 (6 bases). Trimming left V 1 base short and J 0 bases short, with 15 bases between. The length of the CDR3 is 17 residues. The germline CDR1 and CDR2 sequences are LNHDA and SQIVND (reference sequence). Partial CDR3 DNA: TGTGCCAGTAGTATAGGGCGGGGGCGGCGGCTGAACACTGAA. This sequence encodes CASSIGRGRRLNTE. The whole CDR3 reads CASSIGRGRRLNTEAFF.

This clone has a count of ten or more. CDR3 DNA, as far as it was read: TGTGCCAGTAGTTTGCAGGGCCTGTATGGC. Amino acid sequence: CASSLQGLYG. The whole CDR3 region reads CASSLQGLYGYTF. The J gene is TRBJ1-2, the V gene TRBV19, with D tentatively TRBD1 (5 bases). From the germline J gene comes the end of the CDR3, since the read stops 3 residues before it. Looked up from germline, CDR1 is LNHDA and CDR2 is SQIVND (reference sequence). The CDR3 is 13 residues long. V was shortened by 5 bases and J by 5 bases, with 12 bases between the two germline ends. Looking up the rest from reference TRBV19 and TRBJ1-2 gives the full variable domain: DGGITQSPKYLFRKEGQNVTLSCEQNLNHDAMYWYRQDPGQGLRLIYYSQIVNDFQKGDIAEGYSVSREKKESFPLTVTSAQKNPTAFYLCASSLQGLYGYTFGSGTRLTVV.

Only a few counts were recorded for this clone. The likely explanation is a read error, given a far larger clone one base away. The read ends 3 residues shy of where the CDR3 ends; the end is completed using the germline J gene. This chain connects TRBV7-9 to TRBJ2-1; D gene uncertain. The CDR3 runs to 15 residues. Germline CDR1 is SEHNR and CDR2 is FQNEAQ (reference sequence). Trimming shortened V by 5 bases and J by 5 bases, and 16 bases separated the two germline ends. The CDR3: CASSATPGNNNEQFF. The sequenced CDR3 bases are TGTGCCAGCAGCGCAACCCCAGGCAATAACAATGAG.

This clone occurred many times. The read finishes 3 residues shy of the CDR3 end, and the germline J gene is used to complete it. This chain connects TRBV20-1 to TRBJ2-5; 11 nucleotides match TRBD2. J was trimmed by 4 bases and V by 6 bases; bases with no gene match: 4. Germline V gene sequence: CDR1 DFQATT, CDR2 SNEGSKA (reference sequence). This CDR3 comprises 13 residues. The part of the CDR3 DNA that was read is TGCAGTGCCTTCGGACTAGCGGGAGAGACC. Its protein product is CSAFGLAGET. The full CDR3 sequence reads CSAFGLAGETQYF.

This clone occurred many times. The read gets to within 3 residues of the CDR3 end, and the germline J gene fills in the rest. The chain employs TRBV6-1 and TRBJ1-5; D is perhaps TRBD1 (6 bases). CDR1 is MNHNS, CDR2 SASEGT, per germline. The ends were cut back, 1 base at V and 4 bases at J, with 8 bases in the middle. CDR3 length equals 14 residues. The chain's CDR3 is CASSEDRVNQPQHF. The covered CDR3 bases are TGTGCCAGCAGTGAAGACAGGGTGAATCAGCCC.

The sample holds many counts of this clone. The observed sequence ends 3 residues before the CDR3 terminus, with the missing tail filled in from the germline J gene. This chain links TRBV20-1 with TRBJ2-2, with TRBD2 as a possible D gene (7 bases). The germline V gene has CDR1 DFQATT and CDR2 SNEGSKA (reference sequence). V dropped 3 bases and J dropped 6 bases, with 20 bases sitting between them. CDR3 size: 16 residues. The CDR3 bases that were read are TGCAGTGCTAGCTGGGGGGGCAATCCGGAGGCCGGGGAG. Its protein is CSASWGGNPEAGE. The full CDR3 sequence reads CSASWGGNPEAGELFF.